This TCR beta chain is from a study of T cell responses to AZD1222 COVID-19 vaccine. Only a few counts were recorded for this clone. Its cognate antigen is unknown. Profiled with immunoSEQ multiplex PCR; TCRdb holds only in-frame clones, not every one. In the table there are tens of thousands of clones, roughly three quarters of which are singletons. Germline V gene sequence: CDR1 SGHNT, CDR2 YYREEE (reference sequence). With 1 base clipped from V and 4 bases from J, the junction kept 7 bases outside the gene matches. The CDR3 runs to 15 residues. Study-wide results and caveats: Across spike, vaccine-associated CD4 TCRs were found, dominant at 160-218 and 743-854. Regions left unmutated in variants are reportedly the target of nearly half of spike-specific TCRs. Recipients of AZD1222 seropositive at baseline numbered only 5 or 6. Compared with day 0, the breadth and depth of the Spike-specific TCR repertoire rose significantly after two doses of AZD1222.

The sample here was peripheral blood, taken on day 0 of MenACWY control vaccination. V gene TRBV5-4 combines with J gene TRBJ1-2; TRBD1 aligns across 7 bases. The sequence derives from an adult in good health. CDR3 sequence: CASSLPGQNIYGYTF. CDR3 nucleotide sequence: TGTGCCAGCAGCTTGCCGGGACAGAATATCTATGGCTACACCTTC.